This TCR beta chain was captured by sequencing in a study of cytomegalovirus exposure and HLA in healthy donors. Amplification used 60 Vbeta primers and 13 Jbeta primers. Using immunoSEQ multiplex PCR, the repertoire was profiled, and TCRdb retains in-frame clones only, with some absent. This table holds about 130,000 clones, around 80% found once. The CDR3 extends over 15 amino acids. Looked up from germline, CDR1 is PRHDT and CDR2 is FYEKMQ (reference sequence). With V trimmed by 5 bases and J by 7 bases, 12 bases remained unmatched. The V and J genes are TRBV13 and TRBJ1-2; 8 bases align to TRBD1. The clonotype originates from a young man in good health and CMV-seronegative. The sample consisted of PBMCs. The CDR3 nucleotides are TGTGCCAGCAGCGCCGGACAGGGACGGGCTCTTGGCTACACCTTC. Residues: CASSAGQGRALGYTF.